This T cell receptor beta chain was captured in a study of vaccination and CD4 T cells after COVID-19. Study-wide background: In culture, cells were exposed to overlapping spike peptides from SARS-CoV-2, HCoV-NL63, HCoV-OC43 and HCoV-229E.

The CDR3 loop spans 14 amino acids. Germline V lookup: CDR1 SGHNT, CDR2 YENEEA. Trimming took off 3 bases at V and 4 bases at J, with 9 bases between the two ends. The Oncomine TCR Beta short-read assay sequenced DNA from cultured CD4+ T cells. Cultured CD4+ T cells were the source of extracted genomic DNA. TCRdb recomputed calls from the PCR reads with MiXCR, one row per CDR3 protein. The profile shows under 20,000 distinct CDR3 sequences, 31% of them singletons. This clonotype was detected only a few times. Its antigen is still unknown. Study-wide points: The median count of SARS-CoV-2-reactive clonotypes rose from 21 to 38, not significantly.

Treatment meaning: roughly ten-day PBMC culture with coronavirus spike peptide pools or control peptides (ViraFEST assay). The origin of this receptor is a human donor with COVID-19. V gene TRBV11-3 combines with J gene TRBJ1-4, with D unresolved. The sample consisted of cultured CD4+ T cells from blood. This chain's CDR3 is CASSLGGVNEKLFF. CDR3 sequence (DNA): TGTGCCAGCAGCTTGGGCGGGGTTAATGAAAAACTGTTTTTT.